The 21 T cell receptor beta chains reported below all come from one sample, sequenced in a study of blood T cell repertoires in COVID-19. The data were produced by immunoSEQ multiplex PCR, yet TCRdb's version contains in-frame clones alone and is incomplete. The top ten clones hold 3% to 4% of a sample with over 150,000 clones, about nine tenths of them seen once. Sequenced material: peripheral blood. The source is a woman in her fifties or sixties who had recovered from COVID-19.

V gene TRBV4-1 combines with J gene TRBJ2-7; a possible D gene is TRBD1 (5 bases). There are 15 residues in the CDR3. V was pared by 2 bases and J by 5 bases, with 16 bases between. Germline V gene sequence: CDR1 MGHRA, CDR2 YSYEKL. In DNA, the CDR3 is TGCGCCAGCAGCCAACAGGATAGGGGAACCCACGAGCAGTACTTC. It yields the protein CASSQQDRGTHEQYF.

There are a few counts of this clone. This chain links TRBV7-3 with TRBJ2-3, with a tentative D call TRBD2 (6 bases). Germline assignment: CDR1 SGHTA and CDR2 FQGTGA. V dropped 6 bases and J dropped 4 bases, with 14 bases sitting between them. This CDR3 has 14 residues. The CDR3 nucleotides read TGTGCCAGCAGTCCGGGACTCACCTCAGATACGCAGTATTTT. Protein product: CASSPGLTSDTQYF.

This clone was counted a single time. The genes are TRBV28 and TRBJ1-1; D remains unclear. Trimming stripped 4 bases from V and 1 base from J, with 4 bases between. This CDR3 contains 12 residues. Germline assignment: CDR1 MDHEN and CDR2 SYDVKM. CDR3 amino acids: CASSYSNTEAFF. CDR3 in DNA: TGTGCCAGCAGTTACTCGAACACTGAAGCTTTCTTT.

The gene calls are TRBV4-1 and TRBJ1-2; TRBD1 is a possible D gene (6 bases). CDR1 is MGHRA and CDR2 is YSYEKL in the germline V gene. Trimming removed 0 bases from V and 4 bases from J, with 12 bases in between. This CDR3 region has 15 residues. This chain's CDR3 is CASSQDGTPIYGYTF. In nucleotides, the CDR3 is TGCGCCAGCAGCCAAGACGGGACACCGATCTATGGCTACACCTTC.

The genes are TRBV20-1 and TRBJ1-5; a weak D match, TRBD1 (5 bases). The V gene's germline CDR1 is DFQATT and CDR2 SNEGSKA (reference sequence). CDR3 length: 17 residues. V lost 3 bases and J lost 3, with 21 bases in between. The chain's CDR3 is CSASREASGPSNQPQHF. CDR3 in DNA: TGCAGTGCTAGTAGGGAGGCGTCAGGGCCTTCCAATCAGCCCCAGCATTTT.

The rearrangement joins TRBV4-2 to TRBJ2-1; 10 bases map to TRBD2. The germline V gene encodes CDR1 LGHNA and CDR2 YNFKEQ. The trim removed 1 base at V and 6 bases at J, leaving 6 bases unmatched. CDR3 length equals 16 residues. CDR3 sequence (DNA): TGTGCCAGCAGCCAAGCCAGGAGCGGGGGGGCCAATGAGCAGTTCTTC. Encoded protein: CASSQARSGGANEQFF.

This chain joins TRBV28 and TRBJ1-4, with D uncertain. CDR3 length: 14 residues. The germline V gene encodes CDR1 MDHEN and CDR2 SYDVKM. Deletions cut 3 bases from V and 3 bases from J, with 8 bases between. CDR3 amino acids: CASSLRLSNEKLFF. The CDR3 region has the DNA TGTGCCAGCAGTTTGAGACTATCTAATGAAAAACTGTTTTTT.

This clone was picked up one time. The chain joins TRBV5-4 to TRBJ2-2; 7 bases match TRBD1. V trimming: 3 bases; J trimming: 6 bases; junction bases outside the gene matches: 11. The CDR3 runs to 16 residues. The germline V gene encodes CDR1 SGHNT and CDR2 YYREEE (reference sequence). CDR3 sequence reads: CASSSPKTGTAGELFF. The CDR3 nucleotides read TGTGCCAGCAGCTCACCAAAGACAGGGACCGCCGGGGAGCTGTTTTTT.

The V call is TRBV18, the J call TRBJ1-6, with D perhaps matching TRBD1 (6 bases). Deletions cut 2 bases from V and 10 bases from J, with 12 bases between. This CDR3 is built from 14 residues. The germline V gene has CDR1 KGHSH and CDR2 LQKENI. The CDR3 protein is CASSPGLQGSPLHF. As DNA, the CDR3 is TGTGCCAGCTCACCAGGGTTACAGGGATCACCCCTCCACTTT.

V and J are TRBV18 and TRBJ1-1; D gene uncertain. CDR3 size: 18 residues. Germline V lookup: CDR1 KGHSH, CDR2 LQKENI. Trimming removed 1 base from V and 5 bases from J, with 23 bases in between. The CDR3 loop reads CASSPRTGFQRVETEAFF. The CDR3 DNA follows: TGTGCCAGCTCACCACGAACCGGTTTTCAACGGGTGGAGACTGAAGCTTTCTTT. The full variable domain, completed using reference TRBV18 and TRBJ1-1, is NAGVMQNPRHLVRRRGQEARLRCSPMKGHSHVYWYRQLPEEGLKFMVYLQKENIIDESGMPKERFSAEFPKEGPSILRIQQVVRGDSAAYFCASSPRTGFQRVETEAFFGQGTRLTVV.

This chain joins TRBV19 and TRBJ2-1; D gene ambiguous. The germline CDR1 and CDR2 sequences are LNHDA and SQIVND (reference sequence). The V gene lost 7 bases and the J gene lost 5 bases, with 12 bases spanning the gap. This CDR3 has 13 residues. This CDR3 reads CASTKKADNEQFF. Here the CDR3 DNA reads TGTGCCAGTACCAAGAAGGCGGACAATGAGCAGTTCTTC.

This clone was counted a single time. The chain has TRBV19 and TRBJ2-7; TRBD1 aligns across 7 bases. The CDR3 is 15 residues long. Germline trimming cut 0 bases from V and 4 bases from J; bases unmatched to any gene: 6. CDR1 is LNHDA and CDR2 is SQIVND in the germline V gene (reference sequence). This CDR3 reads CASSIDRGRVYEQYF. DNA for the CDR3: TGTGCCAGTAGTATAGACAGGGGGAGAGTTTACGAGCAGTACTTC.

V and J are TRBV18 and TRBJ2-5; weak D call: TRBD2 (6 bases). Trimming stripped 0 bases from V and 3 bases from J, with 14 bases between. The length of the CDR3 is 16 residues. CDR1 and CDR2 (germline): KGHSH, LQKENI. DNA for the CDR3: TGTGCCAGCTCACCACCGGGACTTTCCCGAAAAGAGACCCAGTACTTC. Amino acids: CASSPPGLSRKETQYF.

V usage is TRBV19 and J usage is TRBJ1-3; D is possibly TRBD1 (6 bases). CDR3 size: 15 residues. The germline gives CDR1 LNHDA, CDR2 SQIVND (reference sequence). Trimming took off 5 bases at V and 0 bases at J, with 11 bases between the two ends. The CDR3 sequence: CASSLLDSSGNTIYF. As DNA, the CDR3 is TGTGCCAGTAGTCTGTTGGACAGCTCTGGAAACACCATATATTTT.

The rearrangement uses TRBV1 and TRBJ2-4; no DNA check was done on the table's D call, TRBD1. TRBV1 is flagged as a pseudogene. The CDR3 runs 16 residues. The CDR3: CTSSQGQSLAKNIQYF. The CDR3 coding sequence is TGCACCAGCAGCCAGGGACAAAGTCTAGCCAAAAACATTCAGTACTTC.

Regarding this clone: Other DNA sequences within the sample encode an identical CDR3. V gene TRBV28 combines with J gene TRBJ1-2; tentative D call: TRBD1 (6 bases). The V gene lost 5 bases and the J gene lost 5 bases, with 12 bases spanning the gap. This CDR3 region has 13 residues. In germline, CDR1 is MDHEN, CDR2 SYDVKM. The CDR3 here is CASSPGQSYGYTF. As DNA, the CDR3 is TGTGCCAGCAGTCCCGGACAGAGTTATGGCTACACCTTC.

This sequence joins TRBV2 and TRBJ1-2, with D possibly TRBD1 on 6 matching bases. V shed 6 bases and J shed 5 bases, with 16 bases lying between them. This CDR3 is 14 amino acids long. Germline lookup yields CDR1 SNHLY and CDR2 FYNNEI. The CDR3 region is CASRVTGTAYGYTF. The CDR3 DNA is TGTGCCAGCAGGGTAACAGGGACCGCGTATGGCTACACCTTC.

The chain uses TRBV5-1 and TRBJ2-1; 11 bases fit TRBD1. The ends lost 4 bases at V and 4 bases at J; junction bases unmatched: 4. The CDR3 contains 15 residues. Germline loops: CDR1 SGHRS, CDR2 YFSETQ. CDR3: CASSDGTGGYNEQFF. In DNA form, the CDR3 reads TGCGCCAGCAGCGATGGGACAGGGGGATACAATGAGCAGTTCTTC.

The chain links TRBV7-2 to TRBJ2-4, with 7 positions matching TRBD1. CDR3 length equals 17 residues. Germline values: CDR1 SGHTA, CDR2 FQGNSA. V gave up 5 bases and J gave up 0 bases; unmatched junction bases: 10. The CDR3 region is CASSLLQGSPAKNIQYF. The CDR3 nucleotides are TGTGCCAGCAGCCTGTTACAGGGGTCCCCAGCCAAAAACATTCAGTACTTC.

CDR3 coding DNA: TGTGCCAGCAGCTCAGGACTAGACCCAGATACGCAGTATTTT. Its translation: CASSSGLDPDTQYF. The rearrangement uses TRBV7-6 and TRBJ2-3; the match to TRBD2 covers 7 bases. The V gene end was trimmed by 4 bases and the J gene end by 4 bases; junction bases not matched to a gene: 5. CDR1 is SGHVS and CDR2 is FNYEAQ in the germline V gene. This CDR3 has 14 residues.

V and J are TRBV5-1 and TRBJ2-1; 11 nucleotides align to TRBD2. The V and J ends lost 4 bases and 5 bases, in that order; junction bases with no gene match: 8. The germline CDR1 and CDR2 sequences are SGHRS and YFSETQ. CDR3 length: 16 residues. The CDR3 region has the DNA TGCGCCAGCAGCCCCCTCCTAGCGGGGGGCGACAATGAGCAGTTCTTC. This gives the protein CASSPLLAGGDNEQFF.